This is a list of T cell receptor beta chains from one sample in a study of blood T cell repertoires in COVID-19. The assay was immunoSEQ multiplex PCR, and TCRdb's table has in-frame clones only and misses some. The sample shows fewer than 350,000 clones, around 88% of them seen only once. What was sequenced was peripheral blood. The source of these receptors is a man aged 40-50 years with acute or convalescent COVID-19. Both conserved end residues are part of each CDR3. The D gene is left open where the match is weak. Some rows mark clone size as missing; the rest say once, few, many or name a class of expanded clone.

d_gene,j_gene,v_gene,abundance,CDR3nt,CDR3aa
.,TRBJ1-1,TRBV5-1,.,TGCGCCAGCAGCTTAGTGGGGGCCGGTACTGAAGCTTTCTTT,CASSLVGAGTEAFF
.,TRBJ2-3,TRBV4-1,.,TGCGCCAGCAGCCAAGCGGGGATACAGGGTATCATAACAGATACGCAGTATTTT,CASSQAGIQGIITDTQYF
TRBD2,TRBJ2-3,TRBV5-4,.,TGTGCCAGCAGCTTTTTCGGAAGGGCGGGGGTATACACAGATACGCAGTATTTT,CASSFFGRAGVYTDTQYF
TRBD1,TRBJ1-4,TRBV2,.,TGTGCCAGCAGTCCATCGACAGGGTCGGCTAATGAAAAACTGTTTTTT,CASSPSTGSANEKLFF
.,TRBJ2-2,TRBV6-5,.,TGTGCCAGCAGGCACAGGGGAGGCACCGGGGAGCTGTTTTTT,CASRHRGGTGELFF
.,TRBJ2-1,TRBV5-1,.,TGCGCCAGCAGCTCGGCGACACCTATCTACAATGAGCAGTTCTTC,CASSSATPIYNEQFF
TRBD1,TRBJ1-6,TRBV19,.,TGTGCCAGTAGTATAGCGGGACAGCCTTATAATTCACCCCTCCACTTT,CASSIAGQPYNSPLHF
.,TRBJ1-2,TRBV9,.,TGTGCCAGCAGCGTAGGAATGGTGGGGGCAGGGGAGTACTATGGCTACACCTTC,CASSVGMVGAGEYYGYTF
TRBD1,TRBJ1-4,TRBV5-6,once,TGTGCCAGCAGCTTGGTGGGACAGGGTGAACTGTTTTTT,CASSLVGQGELFF
TRBD1,TRBJ1-2,TRBV5-4,.,TGTGCCAGCAGCCTGAGCTTAAACAGGGGCGACGATGGCTACACCTTC,CASSLSLNRGDDGYTF
.,TRBJ2-7,TRBV7-8,few,TGTGCCAGCAGCTTAGAATTAGCGGCCTCCTACGAGCAGTACTTC,CASSLELAASYEQYF
TRBD1,TRBJ1-1,TRBV28,.,TGTGCCAGCAGGACGACAGGGAGATCTGAAGCTTTCTTT,CASRTTGRSEAFF
TRBD2,TRBJ2-3,TRBV11-2,.,TGTGCCAGCAGCACGTTAGCGGGGGGTAGCACAGATACGCAGTATTTT,CASSTLAGGSTDTQYF
.,TRBJ1-5,TRBV19,.,TGTGCCAGTTCAGGGGTAACATGGAATCAGCCCCAGCATTTT,CASSGVTWNQPQHF
TRBD1,TRBJ2-2,TRBV5-6,.,TGTGCCAGCAGCCCCCGGGACAGGGGGATCACCGGGGAGCTGTTTTTT,CASSPRDRGITGELFF
.,TRBJ1-6,TRBV5-4,.,TGTGCCAGCAGCCCCCAGGAAGGTCCCAACCAACGTAATTCACCCCTCCACTTT,CASSPQEGPNQRNSPLHF
TRBD1,TRBJ1-2,TRBV11-2,once,TGTGCCAGCAGCCGGACAGGAGCGAGCTCCTATGGCTACACCTTC,CASSRTGASSYGYTF
.,TRBJ2-7,TRBV29-1,.,TGCAGCGTTGGGGGACTGTCCGGGACGAATTTCTACGAGCAGTACTTC,CSVGGLSGTNFYEQYF
.,TRBJ1-2,TRBV7-2,.,TGTGCCAGCAGCTTAGGGCCTAGCTATGGCTACACCTTC,CASSLGPSYGYTF
.,TRBJ2-3,TRBV27,.,TGTGCCAGCAGTTTCGGGTTCACAGATACGCAGTATTTT,CASSFGFTDTQYF
.,TRBJ1-3,TRBV7-2,.,TGTGCCAGCAGCTTAGTGGCGGGGGCGCTTGGAAACACCATATATTTT,CASSLVAGALGNTIYF
.,TRBJ1-1,TRBV2,.,TGTGCCAGCAGCTACAACCTTCAGACAGGCACTGAAGCTTTCTTT,CASSYNLQTGTEAFF
TRBD1,TRBJ1-4,TRBV7-6,.,TGTGCCAGCAGCTTAGCAAGGGGGCAGGGTGAAAAACTGTTTTTT,CASSLARGQGEKLFF
TRBD2,TRBJ2-2,TRBV2,.,TGTGCCAGCAAAGAGAGGGCTAGCGGACTGGGGGAGCTGTTTTTT,CASKERASGLGELFF
TRBD1,TRBJ1-2,TRBV6-5,.,TGTGCCAGCAGTTACCCTACAGGGGGTACCTATGGCTACACCTTC,CASSYPTGGTYGYTF
.,TRBJ2-2,TRBV18,.,TGTGCCAGCTCACCCAGGTACACCGGGGAGCTGTTTTTT,CASSPRYTGELFF
.,TRBJ2-3,TRBV4-2,.,TGTGCCAGCAGCCAAGATTGGCTCCAGGGCACAGATACGCAGTATTTT,CASSQDWLQGTDTQYF
.,TRBJ1-2,TRBV7-9,once,TGTGCCAGCACCTCCGGGAGGAACTATGGCTACACCTTC,CASTSGRNYGYTF
.,TRBJ2-7,TRBV27,.,TGTGCCAGCAGCGCCACAGGGTTTCCCTACGAGCAGTACTTC,CASSATGFPYEQYF
TRBD1,TRBJ2-7,TRBV19,few,TGTGCCAGTACCCCGGGACAGGGGTCCTACGAGCAGTACTTC,CASTPGQGSYEQYF
.,TRBJ1-3,TRBV18,once,TGTGCCAGCTCTCGACAGATTGGAAACACCATATATTTT,CASSRQIGNTIYF
TRBD1,TRBJ1-2,TRBV20-1,.,TGCAGTGCAGCGGGACAGGCCCAGAACACCTTC,CSAAGQAQNTF
TRBD1,TRBJ1-6,TRBV25-1,.,TGTGCCAGCAGCCGACAGGGAAGGTTGTCACCCCTCCACTTT,CASSRQGRLSPLHF
.,TRBJ1-2,TRBV20-1,.,TGCAGTGCTAGTTCGGAGGATTGGGGGGAGGGCTTC,CSASSEDWGEGF
.,TRBJ2-4,TRBV6-5,.,TGTGCCAGCAGTTACTCAGGGGGAGCCAAAAACATTCAGTACTTC,CASSYSGGAKNIQYF
.,TRBJ2-3,TRBV24-1,.,TGTGCCACCAGTGAGTCGAGGTCCACAGATACGCAGTATTTT,CATSESRSTDTQYF
.,TRBJ1-1,TRBV14,few,TGTGCCAGCAGCCTTAAATTCGGGGAATTGAACACTGAAGCTTTCTTT,CASSLKFGELNTEAFF